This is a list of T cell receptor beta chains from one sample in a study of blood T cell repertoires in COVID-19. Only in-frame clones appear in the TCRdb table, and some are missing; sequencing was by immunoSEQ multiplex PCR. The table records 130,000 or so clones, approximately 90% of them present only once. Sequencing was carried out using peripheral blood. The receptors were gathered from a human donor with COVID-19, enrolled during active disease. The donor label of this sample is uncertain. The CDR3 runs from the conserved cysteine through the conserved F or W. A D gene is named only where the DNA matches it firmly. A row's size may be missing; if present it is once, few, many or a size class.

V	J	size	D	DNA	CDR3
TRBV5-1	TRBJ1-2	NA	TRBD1	TGCGCCAGCAGCTCGGACAGGGCGGGCTATGGCTACACCTTC	CASSSDRAGYGYTF
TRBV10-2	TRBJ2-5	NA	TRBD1	TGCGCCACCAACAGGGGGCGTCAAGAGACCCAGTACTTC	CATNRGRQETQYF
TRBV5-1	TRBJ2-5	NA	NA	TGCGCCAGCAGCTTGCGCAGCCTAGAGGTAGAGACCCAGTACTTC	CASSLRSLEVETQYF
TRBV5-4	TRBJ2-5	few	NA	TGTGCCAGCAGCTTGGTCGGTGAGACCCAGTACTTC	CASSLVGETQYF
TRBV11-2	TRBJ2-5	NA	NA	TGTGCCAGCAGCTTACCAGGGTCAGAGACCCAGTACTTC	CASSLPGSETQYF
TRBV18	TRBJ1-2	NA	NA	TGTGCCACCCGGGGGGGGGCGACGTATGGCTACACCTTC	CATRGGATYGYTF
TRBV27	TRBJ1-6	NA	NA	TGTGCCAGCAGGCTTGGACAAGTTAATTCACCCCTCCACTTT	CASRLGQVNSPLHF
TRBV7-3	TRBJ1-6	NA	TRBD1	TGTGCCAGCAGCTCGTCGGGACAGGGGCAATCACCCCTCCACTTT	CASSSSGQGQSPLHF
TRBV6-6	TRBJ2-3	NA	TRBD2	TGTGCCAGCAGACCCGGACTAGTCACAGATACGCAGTATTTT	CASRPGLVTDTQYF
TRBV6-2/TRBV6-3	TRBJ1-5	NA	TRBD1	TGTGCCAGCAGTTCAGGGGACAGGAATCAGCCCCAGCATTTT	CASSSGDRNQPQHF
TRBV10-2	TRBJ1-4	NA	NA	TGCGCCAGCAGGGGCCTTGCAACTAATGAAAAACTGTTTTTT	CASRGLATNEKLFF
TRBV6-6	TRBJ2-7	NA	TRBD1	TGTGCCAGCAGGGGACAGGGCGAGCAGTACTTC	CASRGQGEQYF
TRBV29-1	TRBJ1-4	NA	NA	TGCAGCGTTGATACGAGCGAAAAACTGTTTTTT	CSVDTSEKLFF
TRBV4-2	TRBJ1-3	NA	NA	TGTGCCAGCAGCCAAGATCCCGGGCGGGACTCTGGAAACACCATATATTTT	CASSQDPGRDSGNTIYF